Shown below are 17 T cell receptor beta chains from a single sample sequenced in a study of shared clonotypes between healthy human individuals. The assay was immunoSEQ multiplex PCR, and TCRdb's table has in-frame clones only and misses some. The sample holds around 480,000 clones, roughly 79% seen once. The sequencing input was PBMCs. The receptors were sampled from a woman in her thirties or forties in good health. Some clones in this sample may be carry-over from other donors' samples.

The chain is built from TRBV7-3 and TRBJ2-1; 9 bases map to TRBD2. CDR1 and CDR2 (germline): SGHTA, FQGTGA. The CDR3 length is 15 residues. Trimming cost V 1 base and J 7 bases; bases outside gene matches: 5. As DNA, the CDR3 is TGTGCCAGCAGCTTAATAGCGGGAGTATCAAATGAGCAGTTCTTC. Protein sequence: CASSLIAGVSNEQFF.

J is TRBJ2-3 and V is TRBV7-6; D is uncertain. This CDR3 contains 15 residues. Germline loops: CDR1 SGHVS, CDR2 FNYEAQ. Trimming shortened V by 2 bases and J by 0 bases, and 9 bases separated the two germline ends. The DNA for the CDR3 is TGTGCCAGCAGCTTATCGCGGACGAGCACAGATACGCAGTATTTT. It yields the protein CASSLSRTSTDTQYF.

This rearrangement joins TRBV27 to TRBJ2-5, with TRBD2 matching over 7 bases. This CDR3 comprises 15 residues. Germline values: CDR1 MNHEY, CDR2 SMNVEV (reference sequence). V trimming: 3 bases; J trimming: 0 bases; junction bases outside the gene matches: 4. The CDR3 nucleotides are TGTGCCAGCAGTTTTCTAGCGGATTACCAAGAGACCCAGTACTTC. Protein product: CASSFLADYQETQYF.

This rearrangement joins TRBV5-4 to TRBJ2-2, with TRBD2 matching 14 bases. Losses at the gene ends were 3 bases for V and 5 bases for J; bases not matched to a gene: 3. This CDR3 region has 16 residues. Germline CDR1 reads SGHNT; CDR2 reads YYREEE (reference sequence). This CDR3 is CASSWGLAGATGELFF. The CDR3 DNA reads TGTGCCAGCAGCTGGGGACTAGCGGGAGCGACCGGGGAGCTGTTTTTT. Complete variable domain (other parts from reference TRBV5-4 and TRBJ2-2): ETGVTQSPTHLIKTRGQQVTLRCSSQSGHNTVSWYQQALGQGPQFIFQYYREEENGRGNFPPRFSGLQFPNYSSELNVNALELDDSALYLCASSWGLAGATGELFFGEGSRLTVL.

This rearrangement joins TRBV28 to TRBJ2-1; D possibly corresponds to TRBD2 (5 bases). CDR1 MDHEN and CDR2 SYDVKM come from the germline V gene. Deletions cut 6 bases from V and 1 base from J, with 13 bases between. CDR3 length equals 15 residues. The CDR3 nucleotides read TGTGCCAGCAGGCCCCCAGCGGAGTCCTACAATGAGCAGTTCTTC. Translation: CASRPPAESYNEQFF.

The chain uses TRBV11-3 and TRBJ2-1; 7 bases match TRBD2. This CDR3 has 14 residues. Germline CDR1 and CDR2: SGHNT and YENEEA. V lost 5 bases, J lost 6 bases, and 7 bases stayed unmatched. In DNA form, the CDR3 reads TGTGCCAGCAGCACAATATCGGGGGGCAATGAGCAGTTCTTC. Translating gives CASSTISGGNEQFF.

The J gene is TRBJ2-5, the V gene TRBV6-1; 7 nucleotides line up with TRBD1. With 5 bases clipped from V and 3 bases from J, the junction kept 3 bases outside the gene matches. This CDR3 has 13 amino acids. CDR1 is MNHNS, CDR2 SASEGT, per germline. This chain's CDR3 is CASSTGTEETQYF. As DNA, the CDR3 is TGTGCCAGCAGTACCGGGACAGAAGAGACCCAGTACTTC.

This clone was seen a few times. The CDR3 region has the DNA TGTGCCATCAGTGCGGGTCAGGGGACCGTAACCTACGAGCAGTACTTC. It yields the protein CAISAGQGTVTYEQYF. This chain connects TRBV10-3 to TRBJ2-5; D perhaps matches TRBD1 (6 bases). The J call may be incorrect, as the DNA end agrees better with TRBJ2-7. CDR3 length equals 16 residues. Germline V gene sequence: CDR1 ENHRY, CDR2 SYGVKD.

The genes are TRBV10-2 and TRBJ2-3; possibly TRBD2 for D (6 bases). The CDR3 is 14 amino acids. Germline CDR1 reads WSHSY; CDR2 reads SAAADI. Trimming shortened V by 4 bases and J by 3 bases, and 11 bases separated the two germline ends. CDR3 sequence (DNA): TGCGCCAGCAGTGCGGCTAGCGCGACAGATACGCAGTATTTT. It encodes CASSAASATDTQYF.

V is TRBV2 and J is TRBJ2-6; perhaps TRBD1 as D (5 bases). Germline V gives CDR1 SNHLY, CDR2 FYNNEI. This CDR3 has 15 amino acids. V was trimmed by 5 bases and J by 2 bases, leaving 10 bases between them. This chain's CDR3 is CASSSPGTGANVLTF. Written as DNA, the CDR3 is TGTGCCAGCAGTTCCCCAGGGACTGGGGCCAACGTCCTGACTTTC. The full variable domain, its missing parts supplied by reference TRBV2 and TRBJ2-6, is EPEVTQTPSHQVTQMGQEVILRCVPISNHLYFYWYRQILGQKVEFLVSFYNNEISEKSEIFDDQFSVERPDGSNFTLKIRSTKLEDSAMYFCASSSPGTGANVLTFGAGSRLTVL.

The chain is built from TRBV30 and TRBJ2-1; maybe TRBD1 (5 bases). Trimming pared 5 bases from V and 5 bases from J, leaving 13 bases between. Germline CDR1 is GTSNPN and CDR2 is SVGIG (reference sequence). The CDR3 covers 13 residues. The CDR3 loop reads CAWGVGRHNEQFF. The CDR3 DNA is TGTGCCTGGGGAGTGGGGCGACACAATGAGCAGTTCTTC.

V gene TRBV9 combines with J gene TRBJ2-2; D not certain. The CDR3 covers 15 residues. Germline CDR1 SGDLS, CDR2 YYNGEE. Trimming left V 2 bases short and J 3 bases short, with 11 bases between. Here the CDR3 reads CASSVNQPDTGELFF. The CDR3 bases are TGTGCCAGCAGCGTGAACCAACCCGACACCGGGGAGCTGTTTTTT. Drawing the rest from reference TRBV9 and TRBJ2-2, the complete variable domain is DSGVTQTPKHLITATGQRVTLRCSPRSGDLSVYWYQQSLDQGLQFLIQYYNGEERAKGNILERFSAQQFPDLHSELNLSSLELGDSALYFCASSVNQPDTGELFFGEGSRLTVL.

This rearrangement joins TRBV28 to TRBJ2-1; 8 positions match TRBD2. J was trimmed by 8 bases and V by 5 bases; bases with no gene match: 17. This CDR3 region has 17 residues. Germline assignment: CDR1 MDHEN and CDR2 SYDVKM. As DNA, the CDR3 is TGTGCCAGCAGTCGCCGTATGGGGAGCGGGAGACCGTATGAGCAGTTCTTC. It specifies CASSRRMGSGRPYEQFF.

This clone was observed many times. The V and J genes are TRBV27 and TRBJ2-1; D is possibly TRBD1 or TRBD2 (5 bases each). This CDR3 has 15 amino acids. V was trimmed by 2 bases and J by 4 bases, leaving 12 bases between them. The germline V gene encodes CDR1 MNHEY and CDR2 SMNVEV (reference sequence). Written as DNA, the CDR3 is TGTGCCAGCAGTTTACCCGGGACGGGTTACAATGAGCAGTTCTTC. It is translated as CASSLPGTGYNEQFF.

This clone occurred once. The chain carries TRBV25-1 and TRBJ1-4, with TRBD1 as a possible D gene (5 bases). Per germline, CDR1 MGHDK and CDR2 SYGVNS. CDR3 length: 14 residues. Trimming cost V 7 bases and J 7 bases, with 16 bases left between them. The CDR3 coding sequence is TGTGCCAGCACCGATGGGGGGTCGGGTGAAAAACTGTTTTTT. Its protein is CASTDGGSGEKLFF.

J is TRBJ2-1 and V is TRBV29-1; TRBD2 matches at 14 bases. With 5 bases clipped from V and 7 bases from J, the junction kept 7 bases outside the gene matches. The CDR3 runs to 15 residues. Germline V gene lookup returns CDR1 SQVTM and CDR2 ANQGSEA. CDR3 sequence: CSVWTSGRSGNEQFF. The CDR3 nucleotides read TGCAGCGTTTGGACTAGCGGGAGGTCTGGGAATGAGCAGTTCTTC.

This chain connects TRBV5-1 to TRBJ2-3; D is undetermined. The CDR3 is 14 residues long. V lost 5 bases and J 2 bases, leaving 12 bases between the germline ends. Germline CDR1 SGHRS, CDR2 YFSETQ. The CDR3 region has the DNA TGCGCCAGCAGAGTGGCAGGAAACACAGATACGCAGTATTTT. Translation: CASRVAGNTDTQYF.